Listed below are T cell receptor beta chains from one sample, sequenced in a study of cytomegalovirus exposure and HLA in healthy donors. Assay: immunoSEQ multiplex PCR; the TCRdb copy retains only in-frame clones and omits some. The sample lists more than 95,000 clones; more than 75% were seen once. Sequencing was carried out using PBMCs. Receptors were obtained from a woman aged 55-75 years in good health and CMV-seropositive. CDR3s include the opening cysteine and the closing phenylalanine or tryptophan.

j_gene | v_gene | CDR3aa
TRBJ2-1 | TRBV4-2 | CASSRNARAPSIRGSYNEQFF
TRBJ2-1 | TRBV7-9 | CASSLGLAGAQLYNEQFF
TRBJ2-3 | TRBV6-5 | CASSYGRGMTDTQYF
TRBJ2-7 | TRBV7-8 | CASSLAAGQTYEQYF
TRBJ1-2 | TRBV25-1 | CASSLPPGQGSVGYTF
TRBJ1-4 | TRBV2 | CATSGTGDWIANEKLFF
TRBJ2-6 | TRBV5-4 | CASTDRSGANVLTF
TRBJ2-3 | TRBV5-1 | CASSSGTGGGYTQYF
TRBJ2-3 | TRBV5-5 | CASSLAWRRPTDTQYF
TRBJ1-2 | TRBV5-1 | CASSPGKRRPYGYTF
TRBJ2-3 | TRBV19 | CASSQRGQGTDTQYF
TRBJ1-1 | TRBV6-6 | CASSTWTGENTEAFF
TRBJ2-5 | TRBV2 | CASVGSKTQYF
TRBJ2-1 | TRBV7-2 | CASSLVVGQYNEQFF
TRBJ1-3 | TRBV5-1 | CASSPNWGQRSGNTIYF
TRBJ1-2 | TRBV13 | CASSPGGVSSGYTF
TRBJ2-3 | TRBV7-2 | CASSQGQADTQYF
TRBJ2-1 | TRBV6-1 | CASSGLWAGGPNNEQFF
TRBJ2-7 | TRBV7-2 | CASSSHPSGRGYEQYF
TRBJ1-1 | TRBV7-9 | CASSPVSVLNTEAFF
TRBJ1-3 | TRBV9 | CASSVDGFSGNTIYF
TRBJ2-3 | TRBV6-4 | CASSDLAGGVDTQYF
TRBJ2-5 | TRBV12-5 | CASGLLAGGPGETQYF
TRBJ1-1 | TRBV11-1 | CASSRTGVTEAFF
TRBJ2-2 | TRBV5-4 | CASSLGGRDTGELFF
TRBJ2-7 | TRBV7-3 | CASSSFRGEQYF
TRBJ2-5 | TRBV14 | CASSQVGLEQYF
TRBJ1-3 | TRBV28 | CASSLGQGNTIYF
TRBJ2-7 | TRBV14 | CASSWGLSGSYEQYF